This T cell receptor (beta chain) was sequenced for a study of blood T cell repertoires in COVID-19. Across the study: The study drew acute and convalescent COVID-19 samples from the United States, Italy and Spain.

Sequencing was performed with immunoSEQ multiplex PCR; in TCRdb, only in-frame clones are kept and a portion is missing. The data show 200,000 or so clones, with around 80% seen just once and less than 8% held by the top ten. The CDR3 contains 14 residues. V was shortened by 2 bases and J by 2 bases, with 10 bases between the two germline ends. Germline V gene data show CDR1 as SGHRS and CDR2 as YFSETQ. Sample: PBMCs or T cells enriched from blood (not recorded which). The sequence derives from a middle-aged woman with acute COVID-19. The rearrangement joins TRBV5-1 to TRBJ1-1; D not resolved. The CDR3, as DNA: TGCGCCAGCAGCTTAACTAGGGCTAACACTGAAGCTTTCTTT. Translating it yields CASSLTRANTEAFF.